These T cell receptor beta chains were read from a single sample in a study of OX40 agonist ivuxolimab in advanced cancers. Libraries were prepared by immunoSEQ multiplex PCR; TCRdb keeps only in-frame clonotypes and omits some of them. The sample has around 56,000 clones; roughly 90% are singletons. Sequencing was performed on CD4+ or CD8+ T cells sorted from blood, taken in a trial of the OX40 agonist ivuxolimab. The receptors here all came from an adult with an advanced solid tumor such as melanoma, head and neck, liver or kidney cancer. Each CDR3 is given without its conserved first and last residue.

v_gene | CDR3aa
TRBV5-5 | ASSWETGYEQY
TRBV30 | AWSVRLAGGVGGELF
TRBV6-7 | ASSYPDRESNQPQH
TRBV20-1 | SVAQRNGYT
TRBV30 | AWGDFSNQPQH
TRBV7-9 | ASSFPEQGTTEAF
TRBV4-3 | ASSQEGGGTEAF
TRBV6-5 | ASSYGANYGYT
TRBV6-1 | ASSEVQGMSPMEAF
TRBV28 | ASSLRKLATAYRVAAF
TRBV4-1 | ASSPGIRVGQPQH
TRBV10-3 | AISESQGVGYEQY
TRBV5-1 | ASSYRTAGANVLT
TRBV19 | ASSPLAGGGTDTQY
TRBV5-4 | ASSLGGTGARETQY
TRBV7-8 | ASSLGGGPNYGYT
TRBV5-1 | ASKQGNTEAF
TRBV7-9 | ASSDRGSDTQY
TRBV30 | AWTEDTQY
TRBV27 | ASSLAKGARREQF
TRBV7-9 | ASSLVVATDTQY
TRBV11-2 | ASSLVGPSYEQY
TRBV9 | ASSEGGFNEKLF
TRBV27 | ASSLWGGNEQF
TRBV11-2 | ASSPGGPPGETQY
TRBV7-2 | ASSLAPGQGASTEAF
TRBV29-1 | SVEYESTEAF
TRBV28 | ACSADTQY
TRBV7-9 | ASSSTGTKHEQF
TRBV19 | ASSKGGGGTEAF
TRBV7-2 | ASSLDRADEAF
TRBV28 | ASSFKNSFSSSGANVLT
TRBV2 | ASSVGPSGRSYEQY
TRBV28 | ASYPRGALQETQY
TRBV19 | ASNDGFAAKNIQY
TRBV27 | ASSISGGAVNEQF
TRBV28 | ASSSTGPNSPLH
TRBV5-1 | ASSLAGGQETQY
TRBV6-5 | ASSYSSSGYGYT
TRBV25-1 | ASSAWTGGVTEAF
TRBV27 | ASSGPSTDTQY
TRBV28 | ASSPLQGDSNQPQH
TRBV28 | ASSSFVGSPGNEQF
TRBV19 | ASSIDPSLSGVLTDTQY
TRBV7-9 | ASAPTEGIAEAF
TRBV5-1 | ASSLFGDGYT
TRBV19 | ASSIVQGRDTQY
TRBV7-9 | ASSPPPNTQY
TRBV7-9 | ASTFRIQGNQPQH
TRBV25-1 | ASSGGGRDYRYEQY
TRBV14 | ASSQVEGAEAF
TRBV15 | ATSSPGANYGYT
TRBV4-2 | ASSQERNQETQY
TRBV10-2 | AGTNTGELF
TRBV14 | ASSQRRGLDETQY
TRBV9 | ASSPLLGGSTDTQY
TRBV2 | ASSRPGNTEAF
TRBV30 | AWSAEREGSYEQY
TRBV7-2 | ASSSPGAMAYEQY